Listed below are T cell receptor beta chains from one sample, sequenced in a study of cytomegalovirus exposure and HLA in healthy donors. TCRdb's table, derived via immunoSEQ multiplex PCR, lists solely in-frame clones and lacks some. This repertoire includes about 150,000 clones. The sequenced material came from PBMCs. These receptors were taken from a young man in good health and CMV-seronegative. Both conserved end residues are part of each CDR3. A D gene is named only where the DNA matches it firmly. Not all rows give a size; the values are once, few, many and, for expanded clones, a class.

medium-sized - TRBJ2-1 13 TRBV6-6 CASSGTTEVEQFF TGTGCCAGCAGCGGGACAACGGAGGTTGAGCAGTTCTTC
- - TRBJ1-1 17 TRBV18 CASSLLEGGARDGEAFF TGTGCCAGCTCACTTCTTGAGGGGGGGGCTCGAGATGGTGAAGCTTTCTTT
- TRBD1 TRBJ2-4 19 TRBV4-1 CASSQLPGQGFLAKNIQYF TGCGCCAGCAGCCAATTACCGGGACAGGGATTTTTAGCCAAAAACATTCAGTACTTC
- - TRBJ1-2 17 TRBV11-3 CASSLGHHRRLNYGYTF TGTGCCAGCAGCTTAGGTCACCATCGGCGGCTCAACTATGGCTACACCTTC
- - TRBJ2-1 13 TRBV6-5 CASSYSKGNEQFF TGTGCCAGCAGTTACTCGAAGGGGAATGAGCAGTTCTTC
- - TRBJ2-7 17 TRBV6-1 CASSEFQAGTAVDEQYF TGTGCCAGCAGTGAATTTCAAGCAGGGACTGCCGTGGACGAGCAGTACTTC
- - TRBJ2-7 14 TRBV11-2 CASSLGNTVYEQYF TGTGCCAGCAGCTTAGGAAATACTGTGTACGAGCAGTACTTC
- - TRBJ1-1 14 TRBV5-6 CASSLAQGSTEAFF TGTGCCAGCAGCTTGGCCCAGGGAAGCACTGAAGCTTTCTTT
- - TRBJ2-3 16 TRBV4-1 CASSQDPGLLTDTQYF TGCGCCAGCAGCCAAGATCCGGGACTGCTCACAGATACGCAGTATTTT
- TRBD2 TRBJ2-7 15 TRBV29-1 CSVEATSESSYEQYF TGCAGCGTTGAAGCTACTAGCGAGAGCTCCTACGAGCAGTACTTC
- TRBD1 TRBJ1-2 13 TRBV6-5 CASSYYQGGGYTF TGTGCCAGCAGTTACTATCAGGGGGGTGGCTACACCTTC
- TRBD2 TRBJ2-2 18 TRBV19 CASTTLRIAGYNTGELFF TGTGCCAGTACCACGTTACGTATAGCGGGATATAACACCGGGGAGCTGTTTTTT
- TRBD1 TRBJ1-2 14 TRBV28 CASRNTGGHYGYTF TGTGCCAGCAGAAACACAGGGGGCCACTATGGCTACACCTTC
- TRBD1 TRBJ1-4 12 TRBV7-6 CASSEDRGKLFF TGTGCCAGCAGCGAGGACAGGGGGAAACTGTTTTTT
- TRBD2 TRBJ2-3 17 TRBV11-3 CASSLGRREVRADTQYF TGTGCCAGCAGCTTAGGTCGGCGGGAGGTGAGGGCAGATACGCAGTATTTT
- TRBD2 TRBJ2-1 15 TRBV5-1 CASRPQTSVGDEQFF TGCGCCAGCAGACCACAGACTAGCGTGGGGGATGAGCAGTTCTTC
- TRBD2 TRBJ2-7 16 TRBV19 CASSRGRLAGAYEQYF TGTGCCAGTAGCCGGGGTAGGCTAGCGGGAGCCTACGAGCAGTACTTC
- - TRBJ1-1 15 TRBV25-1 CASTSPRGGDTEAFF TGTGCCAGCACCTCCCCCCGGGGCGGGGACACTGAAGCTTTCTTT
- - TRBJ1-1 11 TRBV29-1 CSVWEGRKAFF TGCAGCGTTTGGGAGGGTAGGAAAGCTTTCTTT
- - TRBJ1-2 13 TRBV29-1 CSVDDAGFYGYTF TGCAGCGTTGACGATGCAGGGTTCTATGGCTACACCTTC
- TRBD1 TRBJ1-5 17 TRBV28 CASSLGQVTTSNQPQHF TGTGCCAGCAGTTTGGGACAGGTAACAACCAGCAATCAGCCCCAGCATTTT
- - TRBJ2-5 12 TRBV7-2 CASSLMRETQYF TGTGCCAGCAGCTTAATGAGGGAGACCCAGTACTTC
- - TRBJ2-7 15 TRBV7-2 CASSFINSRTNEQYF TGTGCCAGCAGCTTTATCAATAGTCGGACAAACGAGCAGTACTTC
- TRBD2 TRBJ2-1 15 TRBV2 CASSAGLANYNEQFF TGTGCCAGCAGTGCGGGACTAGCCAACTACAATGAGCAGTTCTTC
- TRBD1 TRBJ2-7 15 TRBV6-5 CASSKDRSSSYEQYF TGTGCCAGCAGTAAGGACAGGTCCAGCTCCTACGAGCAGTACTTC
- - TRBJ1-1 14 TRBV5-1 CASSQGFAPTEAFF TGCGCCAGCAGCCAGGGTTTTGCTCCCACTGAAGCTTTCTTT
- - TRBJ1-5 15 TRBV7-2 CASSPHRVWNQPQHF TGTGCCAGCAGCCCGCACAGGGTTTGGAATCAGCCCCAGCATTTT
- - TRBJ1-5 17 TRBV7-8 CASSFNMPGKRDQPQHF TGTGCCAGCAGCTTTAATATGCCAGGAAAGCGGGATCAGCCCCAGCATTTT
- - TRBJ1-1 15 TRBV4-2 CASSQPGQTNTEAFF TGTGCCAGCAGCCAACCGGGACAAACGAACACTGAAGCTTTCTTT
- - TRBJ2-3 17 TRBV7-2 CASSLDYSRASTDTQYF TGTGCCAGCAGCTTAGATTATAGCAGAGCAAGCACAGATACGCAGTATTTT
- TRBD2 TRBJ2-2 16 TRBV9 CASSPRTSGLTGELFF TGTGCCAGCAGCCCCCGGACTAGCGGGCTAACCGGGGAGCTGTTTTTT
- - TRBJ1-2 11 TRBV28 CASSFLYGYTF TGTGCCAGCAGTTTCCTCTATGGCTACACCTTC